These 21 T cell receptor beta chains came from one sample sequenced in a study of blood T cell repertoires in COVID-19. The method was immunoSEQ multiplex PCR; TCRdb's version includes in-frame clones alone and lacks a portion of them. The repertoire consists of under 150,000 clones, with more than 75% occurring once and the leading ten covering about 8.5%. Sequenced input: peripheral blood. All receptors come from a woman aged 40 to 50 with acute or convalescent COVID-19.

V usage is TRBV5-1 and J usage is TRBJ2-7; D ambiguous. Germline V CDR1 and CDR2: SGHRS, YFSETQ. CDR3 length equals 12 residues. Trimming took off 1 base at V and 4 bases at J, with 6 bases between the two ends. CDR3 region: CASSLTGYEQYF. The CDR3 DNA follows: TGCGCCAGCAGCTTGACCGGTTACGAGCAGTACTTC.

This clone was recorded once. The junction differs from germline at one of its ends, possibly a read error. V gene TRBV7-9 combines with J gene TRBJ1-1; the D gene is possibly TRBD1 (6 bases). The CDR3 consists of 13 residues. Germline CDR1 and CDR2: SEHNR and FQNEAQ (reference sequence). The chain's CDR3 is CASSFGRDTSTGF. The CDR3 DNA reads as TGTGCCAGCAGCTTCGGTCGGGACACCTCAACGGGGTTT.

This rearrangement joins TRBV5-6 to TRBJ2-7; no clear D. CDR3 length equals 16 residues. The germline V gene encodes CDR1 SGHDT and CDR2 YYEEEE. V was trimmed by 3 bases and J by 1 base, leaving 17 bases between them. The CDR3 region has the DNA TGTGCCAGCAGCTCCATGGCCTTAACACATTCCTACGAGCAGTACTTC. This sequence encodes CASSSMALTHSYEQYF. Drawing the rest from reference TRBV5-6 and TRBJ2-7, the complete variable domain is DAGVTQSPTHLIKTRGQQVTLRCSPKSGHDTVSWYQQALGQGPQFIFQYYEEEERQRGNFPDRFSGHQFPNYSSELNVNALLLGDSALYLCASSSMALTHSYEQYFGPGTRLTVT.

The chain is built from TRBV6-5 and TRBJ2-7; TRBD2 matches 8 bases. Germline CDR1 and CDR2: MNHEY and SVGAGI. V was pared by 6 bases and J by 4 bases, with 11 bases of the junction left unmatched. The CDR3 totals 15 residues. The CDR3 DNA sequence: TGTGCCAGCAGCCAGACCGGGGGGGGTCCTTACGAGCAGTACTTC. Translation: CASSQTGGGPYEQYF.

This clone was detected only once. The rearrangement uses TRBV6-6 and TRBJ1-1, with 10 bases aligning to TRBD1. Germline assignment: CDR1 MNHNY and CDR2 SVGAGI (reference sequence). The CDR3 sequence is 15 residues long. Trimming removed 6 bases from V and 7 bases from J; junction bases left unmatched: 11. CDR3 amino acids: CASRRQGAETREAFF. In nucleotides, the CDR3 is TGTGCCAGCAGACGACAGGGGGCTGAAACCCGTGAAGCTTTCTTT.

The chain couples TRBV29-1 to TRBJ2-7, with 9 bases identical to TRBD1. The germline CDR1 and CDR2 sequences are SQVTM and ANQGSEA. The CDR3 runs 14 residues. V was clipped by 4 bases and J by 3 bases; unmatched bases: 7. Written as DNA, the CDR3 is TGCAGCGTTGCCGGGACAGGGTGGAACTACGAGCAGTACTTC. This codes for CSVAGTGWNYEQYF.

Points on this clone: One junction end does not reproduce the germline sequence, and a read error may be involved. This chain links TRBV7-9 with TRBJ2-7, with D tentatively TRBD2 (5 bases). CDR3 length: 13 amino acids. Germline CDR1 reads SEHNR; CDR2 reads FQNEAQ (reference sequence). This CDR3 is CASSLAVTYEQYF. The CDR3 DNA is TGTGCCAGCAGCCTAGCCGTTACCTACGAGCAGTACTTC.

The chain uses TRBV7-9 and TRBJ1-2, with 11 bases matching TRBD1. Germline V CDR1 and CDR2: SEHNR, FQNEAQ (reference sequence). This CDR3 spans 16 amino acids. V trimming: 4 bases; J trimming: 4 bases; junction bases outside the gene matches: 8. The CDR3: CASSSWTGGVAYGYTF. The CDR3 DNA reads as TGTGCCAGCAGCTCCTGGACAGGGGGCGTTGCCTATGGCTACACCTTC.

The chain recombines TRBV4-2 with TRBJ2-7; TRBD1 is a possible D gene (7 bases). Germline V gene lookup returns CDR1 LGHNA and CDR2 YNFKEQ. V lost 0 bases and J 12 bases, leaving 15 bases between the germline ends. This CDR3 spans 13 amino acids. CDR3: CASSQDGRQGTYF. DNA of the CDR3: TGTGCCAGCAGCCAAGACGGGAGACAGGGAACGTACTTC.

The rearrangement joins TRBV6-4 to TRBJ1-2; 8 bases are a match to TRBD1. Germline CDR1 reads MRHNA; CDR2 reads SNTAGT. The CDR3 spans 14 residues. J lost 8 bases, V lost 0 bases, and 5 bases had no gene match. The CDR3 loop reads CASSDSQGALGYTF. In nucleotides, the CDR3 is TGTGCCAGCAGTGACTCTCAGGGGGCCTTAGGCTACACCTTC.

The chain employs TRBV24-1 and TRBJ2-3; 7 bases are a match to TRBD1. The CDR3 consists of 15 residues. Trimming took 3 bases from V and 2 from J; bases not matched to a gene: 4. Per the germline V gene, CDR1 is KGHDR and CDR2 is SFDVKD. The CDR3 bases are TGTGCCACCAGTGATGTTGGGACAGACACAGATACGCAGTATTTT. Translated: CATSDVGTDTDTQYF.

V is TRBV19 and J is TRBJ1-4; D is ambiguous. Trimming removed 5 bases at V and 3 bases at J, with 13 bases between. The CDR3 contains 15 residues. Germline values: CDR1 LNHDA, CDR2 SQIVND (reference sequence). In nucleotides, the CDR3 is TGTGCCAGTAGTTCTACCGGGATCTCTAATGAAAAACTGTTTTTT. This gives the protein CASSSTGISNEKLFF.

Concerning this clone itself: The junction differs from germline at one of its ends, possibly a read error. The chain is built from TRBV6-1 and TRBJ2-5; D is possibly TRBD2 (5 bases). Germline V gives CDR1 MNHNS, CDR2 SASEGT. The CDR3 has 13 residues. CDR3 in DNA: TGTGCCAGCAGTGAGGACTCAAGGCGTTACCTGCACTTC. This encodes CASSEDSRRYLHF.

CDR3 sequence: CASIKGQGVTNTQYF. The DNA for the CDR3 is TGTGCCAGCATTAAGGGACAGGGAGTGACAAATACGCAGTATTTT. J is TRBJ2-3 and V is TRBV6-5; 9 nucleotides agree with TRBD1. This CDR3 is 15 amino acids long. Unmatched junction bases numbered 12, after V lost 7 bases and J lost 7 bases. Germline loops: CDR1 MNHEY, CDR2 SVGAGI.

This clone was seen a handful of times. CDR3 coding DNA: TGTGCCAGCAGCGGACAGGCAACGTTGGGCTACACCTTC. It specifies CASSGQATLGYTF. The chain carries TRBV11-2 and TRBJ1-2; 7 nucleotides agree with TRBD1. CDR1 and CDR2 from the germline V gene are SGHAT and FQNNGV. V gave up 5 bases and J gave up 8 bases; unmatched junction bases: 8. There are 13 residues in the CDR3.

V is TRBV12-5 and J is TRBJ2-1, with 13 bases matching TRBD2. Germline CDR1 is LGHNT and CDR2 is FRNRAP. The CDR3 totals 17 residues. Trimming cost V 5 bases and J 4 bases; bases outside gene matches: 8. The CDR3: CASGPRLAGGLYNEQFF. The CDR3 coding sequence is TGTGCTAGTGGTCCCCGACTAGCGGGGGGTTTGTACAATGAGCAGTTCTTC. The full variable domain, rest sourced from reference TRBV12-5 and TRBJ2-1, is DARVTQTPRHKVTEMGQEVTMRCQPILGHNTVFWYRQTMMQGLELLAYFRNRAPLDDSGMPKDRFSAEMPDATLATLKIQPSEPRDSAVYFCASGPRLAGGLYNEQFFGPGTRLTVL.

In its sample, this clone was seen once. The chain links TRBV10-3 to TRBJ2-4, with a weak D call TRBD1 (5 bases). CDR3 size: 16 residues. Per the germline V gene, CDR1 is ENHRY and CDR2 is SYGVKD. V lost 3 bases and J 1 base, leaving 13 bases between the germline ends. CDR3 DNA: TGTGCCATCAGTGATTGGGCAGGGATGGCCAAAAACATTCAGTACTTC. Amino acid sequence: CAISDWAGMAKNIQYF.

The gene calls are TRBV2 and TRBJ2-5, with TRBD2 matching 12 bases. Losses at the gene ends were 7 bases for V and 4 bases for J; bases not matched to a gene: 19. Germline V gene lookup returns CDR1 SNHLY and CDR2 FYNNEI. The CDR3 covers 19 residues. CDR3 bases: TGTGCCAGCACCAGCGGCCAACCTACTAGCGGGGGGTTAGGAGAGACCCAGTACTTC. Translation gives CASTSGQPTSGGLGETQYF.

The chain's CDR3 is CASTNLGTGNYEQYF. The CDR3 DNA reads TGTGCCAGCACCAACTTAGGGACAGGGAACTACGAGCAGTACTTC. The chain combines TRBV6-5 with TRBJ2-7; TRBD1 matches 9 bases. CDR1 MNHEY and CDR2 SVGAGI come from the germline V gene. The CDR3 is made up of 15 amino acids. The junction had 10 bases not matched to a gene; V was cut back by 7 bases and J by 3 bases.

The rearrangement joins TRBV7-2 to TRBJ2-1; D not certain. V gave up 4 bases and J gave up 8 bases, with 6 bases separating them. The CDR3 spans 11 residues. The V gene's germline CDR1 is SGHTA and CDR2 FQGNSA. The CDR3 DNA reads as TGTGCCAGCAGCTCTTATGATGAGCAGTTCTTC. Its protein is CASSSYDEQFF.

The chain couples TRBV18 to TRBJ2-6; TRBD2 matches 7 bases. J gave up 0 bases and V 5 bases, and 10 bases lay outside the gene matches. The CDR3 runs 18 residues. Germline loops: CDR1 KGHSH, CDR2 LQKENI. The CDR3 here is CASSSRGGQGSGANVLTF. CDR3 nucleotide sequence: TGTGCCAGCTCATCCCGGGGAGGGCAAGGCTCTGGGGCCAACGTCCTGACTTTC.